The 32 T cell receptor beta chains below come from one sample, sequenced in a study of cytomegalovirus exposure and HLA in healthy donors. PCR amplification relied on 60 Vbeta primers (plus 13 Jbeta primers). This table comes from immunoSEQ multiplex PCR, and its TCRdb copy is limited to in-frame clones, with some not included. The sample has 130,000 to 150,000 clones, roughly 10% seen once. The sample comprised PBMCs. These receptors were taken from a male donor in good health and CMV-seronegative.

This clone was observed a handful of times. In DNA, the CDR3 is TGCGCCAGCAGCCAAGACCCGTTCACAGATACGCAGTATTTT. It specifies CASSQDPFTDTQYF. The genes are TRBV4-1 and TRBJ2-3, with D hard to call. The V and J ends lost 0 bases and 2 bases respectively, with 6 bases between them. The CDR3 sequence is 14 residues long. Germline V gives CDR1 MGHRA, CDR2 YSYEKL.

The table lists this clone with a few counts. The V and J genes are TRBV30 and TRBJ2-5, with no clear D. Germline V lookup: CDR1 GTSNPN, CDR2 SVGIG (reference sequence). Trimming left V 0 bases short and J 3 bases short, with 2 bases between. CDR3 length: 11 residues. Here the CDR3 reads CAWSVKETQYF. CDR3 DNA: TGTGCCTGGAGTGTCAAAGAGACCCAGTACTTC.

This clone appeared a few times. The chain joins TRBV27 to TRBJ2-1; D perhaps matches TRBD1 (5 bases). The V end lost 5 bases, the J end lost 0 bases, and 14 bases lay between the germline ends. Germline V gives CDR1 MNHEY, CDR2 SMNVEV (reference sequence). The CDR3 length is 16 residues. The CDR3 coding sequence is TGTGCCAGCAGTACCTTGACAGCAACCTCCTACAATGAGCAGTTCTTC. This codes for CASSTLTATSYNEQFF.

This clone has more than one count but fewer than ten. CDR3 bases: TGCGCCAGCAGCCAAGAGATGCGAGGCACCGGGGAGCTGTTTTTT. Translated, it gives CASSQEMRGTGELFF. The chain uses TRBV4-3 and TRBJ2-2; D unclear. The CDR3 spans 15 residues. Germline values: CDR1 LGHNA, CDR2 YSLEER. The germline V and J ends were trimmed by 0 bases and 4 bases, with 9 bases remaining between them.

The chain has TRBV29-1 and TRBJ2-2, with D possibly matching TRBD2 (5 bases). There are 18 residues in the CDR3. V lost 1 base and J 2 bases, leaving 20 bases between the germline ends. Germline CDR1 reads SQVTM; CDR2 reads ANQGSEA. Here the CDR3 reads CSVEVVQNGGVNTGELFF. CDR3 DNA sequence: TGCAGCGTTGAAGTTGTGCAAAACGGAGGAGTTAACACCGGGGAGCTGTTTTTT.

The V gene is TRBV5-6, the J gene TRBJ2-5, with a possible D match to TRBD1 (6 bases). Germline loops: CDR1 SGHDT, CDR2 YYEEEE. V shed 4 bases and J shed 0 bases, with 19 bases lying between them. The CDR3 runs to 17 residues. The CDR3 DNA sequence: TGTGCCAGCAGCCTGCGTCGGACAGACCCGTACCAAGAGACCCAGTACTTC. It encodes CASSLRRTDPYQETQYF.

The rearrangement joins TRBV9 to TRBJ1-2; the D gene is possibly TRBD1 (5 bases). This CDR3 spans 15 amino acids. From germline, CDR1 is SGDLS and CDR2 YYNGEE. Trimming removed 0 bases from V and 5 bases from J, with 14 bases in between. This CDR3 reads CASSVEQAAFYGYTF. In DNA form, the CDR3 reads TGTGCCAGCAGCGTAGAACAGGCTGCATTTTATGGCTACACCTTC.

The chain is built from TRBV27 and TRBJ1-1, with D perhaps matching TRBD1 (6 bases). The CDR3 totals 14 residues. CDR1 and CDR2 (germline): MNHEY, SMNVEV (reference sequence). V was clipped by 1 base and J by 4 bases, with 10 bases between them. This CDR3 reads CASSLLGRGTEAFF. CDR3 sequence (DNA): TGTGCCAGCAGTTTATTGGGCAGGGGCACTGAAGCTTTCTTT.

The chain has TRBV15 and TRBJ1-2, with unresolved D. Germline V gives CDR1 LNHNV, CDR2 YYDKDF (reference sequence). The germline V and J ends were trimmed by 1 base and 4 bases, with 10 bases remaining between them. The CDR3 has 14 residues. CDR3 protein: CATSRADGGYGYTF. CDR3 bases: TGTGCCACCAGCAGAGCAGACGGAGGCTATGGCTACACCTTC. Based on the CDR3 plus reference TRBV15 and TRBJ1-2, the full variable domain is DAMVIQNPRYQVTQFGKPVTLSCSQTLNHNVMYWYQQKSSQAPKLLFHYYDKDFNNEADTPDNFQSRRPNTSFCFLDIRSPGLGDTAMYLCATSRADGGYGYTFGSGTRLTVV.

The chain is built from TRBV29-1 and TRBJ2-7; no firm D call. CDR1 is SQVTM and CDR2 is ANQGSEA in the germline V gene. The CDR3 covers 13 residues. Trimming took 3 bases from V and 6 from J, leaving 15 bases between them. CDR3 protein: CSVERPLGGEQYF. The DNA of the CDR3 is TGCAGCGTTGAGCGTCCCCTCGGTGGCGAGCAGTACTTC.

The chain is built from TRBV7-2 and TRBJ2-2; a possible D gene is TRBD1 (5 bases). There are 14 residues in the CDR3. V was shortened by 6 bases and J by 6 bases, with 14 bases between the two germline ends. Per the germline V gene, CDR1 is SGHTA and CDR2 is FQGNSA. The CDR3 loop is CASSSQGGAGELFF. The CDR3 bases are TGTGCCAGCAGTTCCCAGGGTGGCGCCGGGGAGCTGTTTTTT.

The sample holds a few counts of this clone. The chain carries TRBV28 and TRBJ2-7; D is uncertain. CDR3 length: 12 amino acids. Trimming stripped 7 bases from V and 0 bases from J, with 7 bases between. In germline, CDR1 is MDHEN, CDR2 SYDVKM. The CDR3 bases are TGTGCCAGCAATCGGTTCTCCTACGAGCAGTACTTC. Amino acids: CASNRFSYEQYF.

The table lists this clone with a few counts. The chain couples TRBV4-3 to TRBJ2-2; the match to TRBD1 covers 10 bases. This CDR3 has 15 residues. Germline values: CDR1 LGHNA, CDR2 YSLEER. The V and J ends lost 0 bases and 8 bases, in that order; junction bases with no gene match: 3. The CDR3, as DNA: TGCGCCAGCAGCCAAGATGGGACAGGGGCGGGGGAGCTGTTTTTT. Translation gives CASSQDGTGAGELFF.

The rearrangement joins TRBV4-3 to TRBJ1-5; TRBD1 might be the D (6 bases). The CDR3 extends over 17 amino acids. CDR1 is LGHNA, CDR2 YSLEER, per germline. V was pared by 2 bases and J by 4 bases, with 18 bases between. The DNA of the CDR3 is TGCGCCAGCAGCCAAACCGACAGGCCTCCGTTAAATCAGCCCCAGCATTTT. As protein: CASSQTDRPPLNQPQHF.

This chain joins TRBV28 and TRBJ1-4; D is unclear. The V and J ends lost 2 bases and 7 bases respectively, with 11 bases between them. This CDR3 spans 14 amino acids. Germline CDR1 reads MDHEN; CDR2 reads SYDVKM. CDR3 amino acids: CASSLPHGSEKLFF. In nucleotides, the CDR3 is TGTGCCAGCAGTTTACCCCACGGGAGTGAAAAACTGTTTTTT.

The rearrangement links TRBV27 to TRBJ2-1; perhaps TRBD2 as D (7 bases). The CDR3 loop spans 15 amino acids. Germline CDR1 MNHEY, CDR2 SMNVEV (reference sequence). V gave up 3 bases and J gave up 0 bases, with 9 bases separating them. This CDR3 reads CASSFRGASYNEQFF. The DNA for the CDR3 is TGTGCCAGCAGTTTCCGGGGGGCCTCCTACAATGAGCAGTTCTTC.

This clone was seen only a few times. V gene TRBV28 combines with J gene TRBJ1-4; D might be TRBD1 (5 bases). Between the trimmed V and J ends, which lost 3 bases and 5 bases, there was a span of 10 bases. The length of the CDR3 is 14 residues. Germline CDR1 reads MDHEN; CDR2 reads SYDVKM. The CDR3 DNA is TGTGCCAGCAGTTTCGCCCGACAGAATGAAAAACTGTTTTTT. It translates to CASSFARQNEKLFF. The full variable domain, its missing parts supplied by reference TRBV28 and TRBJ1-4, is DVKVTQSSRYLVKRTGEKVFLECVQDMDHENMFWYRQDPGLGLRLIYFSYDVKMKEKGDIPEGYSVSREKKERFSLILESASTNQTSMYLCASSFARQNEKLFFGSGTQLSVL.

In this sample, this clone turned up a few times. V gene TRBV28 combines with J gene TRBJ1-3; D gene unclear. Germline V gives CDR1 MDHEN, CDR2 SYDVKM. V dropped 10 bases and J dropped 1 base, with 11 bases sitting between them. The CDR3 covers 13 residues. CDR3 bases: TGTGCCATCTCTCGAGGATCTGGAAACACCATATATTTT. It codes for CAISRGSGNTIYF.

This clone was seen only a few times. This sequence joins TRBV4-1 and TRBJ1-5; D gene ambiguous. The CDR3 extends over 16 amino acids. CDR1 and CDR2 from the germline V gene are MGHRA and YSYEKL. V was cut by 0 bases and J by 3 bases, with 12 bases left in between. Written as DNA, the CDR3 is TGCGCCAGCAGCCAAGACACAGTTAGTCCCAATCAGCCCCAGCATTTT. Amino acids: CASSQDTVSPNQPQHF.

This rearrangement joins TRBV7-9 to TRBJ1-5, with D perhaps matching TRBD1 (6 bases). The CDR3 totals 15 residues. Germline V gene lookup returns CDR1 SEHNR and CDR2 FQNEAQ (reference sequence). Deletions cut 4 bases from V and 0 bases from J, with 10 bases between. The CDR3 sequence: CASSWHRVSNQPQHF. The CDR3 region has the DNA TGTGCCAGCAGCTGGCACAGGGTTAGCAATCAGCCCCAGCATTTT.

This clone has just a few counts. The chain has TRBV5-1 and TRBJ2-3; no definite D call. CDR1 and CDR2 from the germline V gene are SGHRS and YFSETQ. The CDR3 runs to 15 residues. V dropped 0 bases and J dropped 2 bases, with 10 bases sitting between them. The DNA for the CDR3 is TGCGCCAGCAGCTTGGAACAGAAGGCCACAGATACGCAGTATTTT. It yields the protein CASSLEQKATDTQYF.

The chain carries TRBV7-8 and TRBJ2-7, with D possibly TRBD1 on 5 matching bases. CDR3 length: 14 amino acids. Germline V gives CDR1 SGHVS, CDR2 FQNEAQ. Trimming stripped 2 bases from V and 2 bases from J, with 10 bases between. In DNA form, the CDR3 reads TGTGCCAGCAGCTTAATCCAGGGTGCCTACGAGCAGTACTTC. Protein sequence: CASSLIQGAYEQYF.

The gene calls are TRBV7-8 and TRBJ2-7; a weak D match, TRBD1 (6 bases). CDR1 is SGHVS and CDR2 is FQNEAQ in the germline V gene. Trimming stripped 1 base from V and 0 bases from J, with 25 bases between. The CDR3 covers 20 residues. This chain's CDR3 is CASSLVVPRHRSRGSYEQYF. Written as DNA, the CDR3 is TGTGCCAGCAGCTTAGTGGTCCCACGTCACCGGAGCAGGGGCTCCTACGAGCAGTACTTC. Complete variable domain (other parts from reference TRBV7-8 and TRBJ2-7): GAGVSQSPRYKVAKRGQDVALRCDPISGHVSLFWYQQALGQGPEFLTYFQNEAQLDKSGLPSDRFFAERPEGSVSTLKIQRTQQEDSAVYLCASSLVVPRHRSRGSYEQYFGPGTRLTVT.

This clone was observed a handful of times. The V and J genes are TRBV7-2 and TRBJ2-5; perhaps TRBD2 as D (6 bases). V was trimmed by 7 bases and J by 5 bases, leaving 17 bases between them. This CDR3 is built from 14 residues. Germline V gene data show CDR1 as SGHTA and CDR2 as FQGNSA. The DNA of the CDR3 is TGTGCCAGCACTCTTGGGGGAGGTCGGGAGACCCAGTACTTC. This encodes CASTLGGGRETQYF.

This chain joins TRBV5-1 and TRBJ2-4, with 7 bases fitting TRBD1. CDR3 size: 13 residues. The V and J ends lost 4 bases and 8 bases, in that order; junction bases with no gene match: 6. CDR1 is SGHRS, CDR2 YFSETQ, per germline. For the CDR3, the DNA is TGCGCCAGCAGCCGACAGGGTAGGGACATTCAGTACTTC. Amino acids: CASSRQGRDIQYF.

This clone was seen more than once but under ten times. The chain uses TRBV6-1 and TRBJ2-1; no clear D. This CDR3 is built from 16 residues. Trimming removed 4 bases at V and 6 bases at J, with 19 bases between. In germline, CDR1 is MNHNS, CDR2 SASEGT. CDR3 loop: CASSAPPGPNFNEQFF. As DNA, the CDR3 is TGTGCCAGCAGTGCTCCGCCCGGTCCGAACTTCAATGAGCAGTTCTTC.

V is TRBV28 and J is TRBJ2-7, with D possibly matching TRBD1 (6 bases). Trimming removed 5 bases at V and 0 bases at J, with 11 bases between. CDR3 length: 14 residues. CDR1 is MDHEN, CDR2 SYDVKM, per germline. CDR3 sequence: CASSLTGSSYEQYF. The CDR3 bases are TGTGCCAGCAGTCTAACAGGGAGCTCCTACGAGCAGTACTTC.

V gene TRBV6-1 combines with J gene TRBJ1-1; no clear D gene. Per the germline V gene, CDR1 is MNHNS and CDR2 is SASEGT. The CDR3 totals 14 residues. V gave up 4 bases and J gave up 4 bases, with 13 bases separating them. For the CDR3, the DNA is TGTGCCAGCAGTGGTAATCCCTGGAGCACTGAAGCTTTCTTT. This sequence encodes CASSGNPWSTEAFF.

V usage is TRBV4-1 and J usage is TRBJ1-3; D unclear. Trimming removed 1 base from V and 0 bases from J, with 7 bases in between. The CDR3 covers 15 residues. Germline V gene lookup returns CDR1 MGHRA and CDR2 YSYEKL. This CDR3 reads CASSQADFSGNTIYF. DNA of the CDR3: TGCGCCAGCAGCCAAGCGGACTTCTCTGGAAACACCATATATTTT.

This chain joins TRBV11-2 and TRBJ2-7, with unresolved D. CDR1 is SGHAT and CDR2 is FQNNGV in the germline V gene. Trimming shortened V by 7 bases and J by 1 base, and 5 bases separated the two germline ends. The CDR3 has 11 residues. For the CDR3, the DNA is TGTGCCAGCACCTCGTCCTACGAGCAGTACTTC. Its translation is CASTSSYEQYF.

The V and J genes are TRBV27 and TRBJ1-6; 11 bases align to TRBD1. CDR3 length equals 15 residues. Trimming cost V 4 bases and J 6 bases; bases outside gene matches: 2. Germline CDR1 reads MNHEY; CDR2 reads SMNVEV (reference sequence). CDR3 loop: CASSWTGGRNSPLHF. In nucleotides, the CDR3 is TGTGCCAGCAGTTGGACAGGGGGCCGTAATTCACCCCTCCACTTT.

Only a few counts were recorded for this clone. The chain carries TRBV28 and TRBJ1-1, with D possibly matching TRBD1 (5 bases). Germline values: CDR1 MDHEN, CDR2 SYDVKM. CDR3 length: 15 residues. The V end lost 1 base, the J end lost 0 bases, and 9 bases lay between the germline ends. The DNA of the CDR3 is TGTGCCAGCAGTTTATTAGGGGAAATGAACACTGAAGCTTTCTTT. It specifies CASSLLGEMNTEAFF.